This T cell receptor beta chain was captured by sequencing in a study of OX40 agonist ivuxolimab in advanced cancers. Sequencing was performed with immunoSEQ multiplex PCR; in TCRdb, only in-frame clones are kept and a portion is missing. The table has roughly 74,000 clones, around 82% seen once. The germline V and J ends were trimmed by 8 bases and 0 bases, with 13 bases remaining between them. Germline-derived CDR1 and CDR2 are MNHNS and SASEGT. This CDR3 is 14 amino acids long. Findings and caveats of the study: Partly responding patients at 0.1-3.0 mg/kg showed some of the smallest clonal expansion.

About this clone itself: As yet, its antigen is unknown.

The sequences come from CD4+ or CD8+ T cells sorted from blood, collected in a trial of the OX40 agonist ivuxolimab. The J gene is TRBJ1-1, the V gene TRBV6-1; no reliable D call. The TCR comes from an adult with an advanced solid tumor such as melanoma, head and neck, liver or kidney cancer. CDR3 region: CASFLWTMNTEAFF. The CDR3, as DNA: TGTGCCAGCTTCCTTTGGACTATGAACACTGAAGCTTTCTTT.